The entry below describes one TCR beta chain. As yet, its antigen is unknown. The source of the sample is a study of beta chain features in type 1 diabetes. Study-level results: There was a moderate but significant shortening of TCRB CDR3s in all four CD4+ subsets of Type 1 diabetes patients. Possible PCR preference for shorter templates applied equally to patients and controls. Type 1 diabetes patients had fewer VDJ junction insertions and more deletions.

Trimming cost V 5 bases and J 5 bases, with 14 bases left between them. The CDR3 runs 14 residues. CDR1 and CDR2 from the germline V gene are WSHSY and SAAADI. Naive, central memory, regulatory and stem cell-like memory cells within the CD4+ compartment were sorted using CD45RO/CCR7/CD25/CD127/CD95/CD27. Sequencing targeted expressed TCRB transcripts, as all isolated RNA had been reverse transcribed. The assay was immunoSEQ multiplex PCR, and TCRdb's table has in-frame clones only and misses some. The sample lists 15,000 to 17,000 clones, roughly 69% occurring once. This sequence was found in a young man with type 1 diabetes. The rearrangement uses TRBV10-2 and TRBJ2-3; tentatively, D is TRBD2 (6 bases). Sequenced material: Tregs from blood. The CDR3 DNA is TGCGCCAGCAGTTCCCCCCGGGAGCGAGATACGCAGTATTTT. Amino acids: CASSSPRERDTQYF.